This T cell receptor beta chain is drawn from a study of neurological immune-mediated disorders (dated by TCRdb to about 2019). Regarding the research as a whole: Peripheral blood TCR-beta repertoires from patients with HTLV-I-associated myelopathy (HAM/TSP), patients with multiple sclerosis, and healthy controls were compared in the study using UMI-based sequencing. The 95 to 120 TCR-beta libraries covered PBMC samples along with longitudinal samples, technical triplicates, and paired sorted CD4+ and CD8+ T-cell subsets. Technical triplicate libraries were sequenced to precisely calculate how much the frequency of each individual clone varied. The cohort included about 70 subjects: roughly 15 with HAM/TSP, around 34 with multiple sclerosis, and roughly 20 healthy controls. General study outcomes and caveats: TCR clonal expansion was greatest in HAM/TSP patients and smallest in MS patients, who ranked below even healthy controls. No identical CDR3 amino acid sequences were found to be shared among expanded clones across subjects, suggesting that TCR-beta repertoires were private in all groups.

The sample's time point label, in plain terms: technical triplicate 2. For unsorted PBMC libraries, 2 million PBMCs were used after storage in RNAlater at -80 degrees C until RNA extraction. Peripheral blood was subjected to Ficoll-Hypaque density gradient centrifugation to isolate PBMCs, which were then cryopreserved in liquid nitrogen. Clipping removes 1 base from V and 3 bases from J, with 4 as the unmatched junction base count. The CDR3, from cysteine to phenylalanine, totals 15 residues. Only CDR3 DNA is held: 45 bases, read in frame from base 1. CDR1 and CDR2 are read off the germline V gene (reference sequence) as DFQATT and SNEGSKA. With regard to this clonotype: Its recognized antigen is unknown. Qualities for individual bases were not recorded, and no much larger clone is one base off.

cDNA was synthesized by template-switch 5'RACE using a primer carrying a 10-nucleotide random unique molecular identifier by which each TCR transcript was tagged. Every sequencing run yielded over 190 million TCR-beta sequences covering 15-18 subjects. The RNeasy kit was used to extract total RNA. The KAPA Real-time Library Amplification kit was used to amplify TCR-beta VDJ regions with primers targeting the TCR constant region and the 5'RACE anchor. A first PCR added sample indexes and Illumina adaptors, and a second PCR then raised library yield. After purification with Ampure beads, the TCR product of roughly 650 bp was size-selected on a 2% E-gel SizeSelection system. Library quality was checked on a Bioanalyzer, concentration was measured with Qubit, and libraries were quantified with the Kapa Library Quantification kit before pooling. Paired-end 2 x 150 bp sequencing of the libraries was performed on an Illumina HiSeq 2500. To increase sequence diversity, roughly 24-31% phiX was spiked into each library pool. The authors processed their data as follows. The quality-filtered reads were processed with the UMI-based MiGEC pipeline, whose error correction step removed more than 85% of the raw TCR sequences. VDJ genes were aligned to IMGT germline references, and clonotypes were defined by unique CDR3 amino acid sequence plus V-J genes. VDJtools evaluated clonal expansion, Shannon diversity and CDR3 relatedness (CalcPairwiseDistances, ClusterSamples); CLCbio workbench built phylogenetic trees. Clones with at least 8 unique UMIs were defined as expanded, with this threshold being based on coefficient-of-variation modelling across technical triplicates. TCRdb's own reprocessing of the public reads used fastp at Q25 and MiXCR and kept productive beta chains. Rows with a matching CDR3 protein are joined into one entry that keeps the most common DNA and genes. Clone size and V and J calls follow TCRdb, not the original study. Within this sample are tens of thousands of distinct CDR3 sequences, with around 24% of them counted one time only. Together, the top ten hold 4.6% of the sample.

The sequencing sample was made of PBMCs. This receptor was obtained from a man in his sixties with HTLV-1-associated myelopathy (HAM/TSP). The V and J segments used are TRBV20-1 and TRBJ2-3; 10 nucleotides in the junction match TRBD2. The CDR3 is CSARGAGGPTDTQYF. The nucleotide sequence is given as TGCAGTGCTAGAGGAGCGGGAGGGCCGACAGATACGCAGTATTTT.